The 8 T cell receptor beta chains listed next were all sequenced from one sample in a study of technical replicates of blood from a handful of donors. Libraries were prepared by immunoSEQ multiplex PCR; TCRdb keeps only in-frame clonotypes and omits some of them. The repertoire holds about 100,000 clones, with just under 95% as singletons. What was sequenced was T cells isolated from PBMCs. These receptors were taken from a human donor in good health.

The chain couples TRBV5-4 to TRBJ2-7; 9 positions agree with TRBD2. V shed 1 base and J 2 bases; nucleotides not matched to a gene: 4. The germline V gene encodes CDR1 SGHNT and CDR2 YYREEE (reference sequence). The CDR3 is 15 residues long. Written as DNA, the CDR3 is TGTGCCAGCAGCTTGTTAAGCGGGGGGACCTACGAGCAGTACTTC. Translation: CASSLLSGGTYEQYF.

About this clone: The sample contains more than one DNA sequence encoding this CDR3. The chain joins TRBV5-1 to TRBJ2-3; D gene ambiguous. Trimming shortened V by 0 bases and J by 1 base, and 12 bases separated the two germline ends. Germline-derived CDR1 and CDR2 are SGHRS and YFSETQ. The length of the CDR3 is 16 residues. In DNA form, the CDR3 reads TGCGCCAGCAGCTTGGTGCCAGGCTCCGGCACAGATACGCAGTATTTT. Its protein is CASSLVPGSGTDTQYF.

The rearrangement links TRBV4-1 to TRBJ2-3; no clear D. V gave up 4 bases and J gave up 3 bases, with 8 bases separating them. The CDR3 runs 13 residues. Germline CDR1 and CDR2: MGHRA and YSYEKL. CDR3 nucleotide sequence: TGCGCCAGCAGCCCATTCCGGACAGATACGCAGTATTTT. It yields the protein CASSPFRTDTQYF.

V usage is TRBV29-1 and J usage is TRBJ1-3; 9 nucleotides match TRBD1. This CDR3 is 14 amino acids long. Germline CDR1 and CDR2: SQVTM and ANQGSEA. V lost 7 bases to trimming and J lost 4 bases; unmatched junction nucleotides: 8. As DNA, the CDR3 is TGCAGCGCATACAGGGGGCCTCCGGGAAACACCATATATTTT. Translating it yields CSAYRGPPGNTIYF.

The rearrangement uses TRBV30 and TRBJ1-3, with 8 bases fitting TRBD1. The CDR3 is 13 residues long. J was trimmed by 3 bases and V by 4 bases; bases with no gene match: 2. Germline values: CDR1 GTSNPN, CDR2 SVGIG (reference sequence). CDR3 coding DNA: TGTGCCTGGACAGGGGGCAGTGGAAACACCATATATTTT. It yields the protein CAWTGGSGNTIYF.

J is TRBJ1-2 and V is TRBV4-1; 9 nucleotides align to TRBD1. There are 15 residues in the CDR3. With 0 bases clipped from V and 3 bases from J, the junction kept 2 bases outside the gene matches. Germline CDR1 MGHRA, CDR2 YSYEKL. This CDR3 reads CASSQDDRGYYGYTF. Here the CDR3 DNA reads TGCGCCAGCAGCCAAGACGACAGGGGGTACTATGGCTACACCTTC.

The genes are TRBV5-1 and TRBJ2-1; TRBD2 matches 9 bases. Germline-derived CDR1 and CDR2 are SGHRS and YFSETQ. V was pared by 7 bases and J by 6 bases, with 8 bases of the junction left unmatched. The CDR3 is made up of 14 amino acids. The CDR3 loop reads CASASGLAGNEQFF. The CDR3 bases are TGCGCCAGCGCGTCGGGACTAGCAGGCAATGAGCAGTTCTTC.

The chain recombines TRBV7-6 with TRBJ1-6; 10 bases fit TRBD1. Trimming took 5 bases from V and 5 from J; bases not matched to a gene: 12. The length of the CDR3 is 18 residues. The germline gives CDR1 SGHVS, CDR2 FNYEAQ. CDR3 in DNA: TGTGCCAGCAGCGAGGAGACAGGGGGCAGGTGGAATAATTCACCCCTCCACTTT. Translation: CASSEETGGRWNNSPLHF.